The 29 T cell receptor beta chains below come from one sample, sequenced in a study of cytomegalovirus exposure and HLA in healthy donors. Here immunoSEQ multiplex PCR was the method, and the copy in TCRdb shows in-frame clones only, minus some. The top ten hold approximately 10% of the sample, which has approximately 160,000 clones, 85% to 90% seen once. Input material: PBMCs. These receptors were obtained from a woman in her late teens or twenties in good health and CMV-seropositive.

This chain joins TRBV10-1 and TRBJ2-1, with D possibly TRBD2 on 6 matching bases. This CDR3 comprises 12 residues. Germline assignment: CDR1 WNHNN and CDR2 SYGVQD (reference sequence). V lost 2 bases and J 7 bases, leaving 6 bases between the germline ends. The CDR3: CASSEAGNEQFF. The CDR3 bases are TGCGCCAGCAGTGAGGCGGGGAATGAGCAGTTCTTC.

A single count supports this clone. The rearrangement uses TRBV28 and TRBJ1-5, with D maybe TRBD1 (6 bases). The germline CDR1 and CDR2 sequences are MDHEN and SYDVKM. CDR3 length: 17 residues. V was pared by 3 bases and J by 5 bases, with 20 bases between. The CDR3 region is CASSLASKGVGYQPQHF. CDR3 DNA sequence: TGTGCCAGCAGTTTGGCTTCTAAGGGGGTTGGGTATCAGCCCCAGCATTTT.

The V gene is TRBV9, the J gene TRBJ1-2; D is unresolved. CDR1 is SGDLS and CDR2 is YYNGEE in the germline V gene. This CDR3 is built from 14 residues. Trimming removed 4 bases from V and 2 bases from J, with 12 bases in between. The CDR3 DNA follows: TGTGCCAGCAGCCCGGGATGGCCGAACTATGGCTACACCTTC. Its translation is CASSPGWPNYGYTF.

The chain has TRBV5-4 and TRBJ1-2; TRBD1 matches 8 bases. Unmatched junction bases numbered 9, after V lost 4 bases and J lost 4 bases. Per germline, CDR1 SGHNT and CDR2 YYREEE (reference sequence). The CDR3 length is 15 residues. In DNA, the CDR3 is TGTGCCAGCAGCCCTCAGGGGGCCTCTGGCTATGGCTACACCTTC. Residues: CASSPQGASGYGYTF.

The CDR3 coding sequence is TGTGCCAGCAGTTTAGAGTCGGGGATCTCTGGGGCCAACGTCCTGACTTTC. Its translation: CASSLESGISGANVLTF. The chain recombines TRBV28 with TRBJ2-6; D is possibly TRBD2 (5 bases). Looked up from germline, CDR1 is MDHEN and CDR2 is SYDVKM. Trimming took 2 bases from V and 0 from J, leaving 11 bases between them. The CDR3 is 17 amino acids.

The chain links TRBV6-5 to TRBJ1-2; 8 nucleotides match TRBD1. The CDR3 extends over 15 amino acids. J gave up 7 bases and V 2 bases, and 9 bases lay outside the gene matches. CDR1 and CDR2 from the germline V gene are MNHEY and SVGAGI. The CDR3 DNA is TGTGCCAGCAGTTACGGGGGACAGGCGGGATTTGGCTACACCTTC. Protein product: CASSYGGQAGFGYTF.

The chain combines TRBV6-6 with TRBJ2-1; 8 bases are a match to TRBD1. Trimming cost V 2 bases and J 8 bases; bases outside gene matches: 5. Germline V gene data show CDR1 as MNHNY and CDR2 as SVGAGI (reference sequence). This CDR3 is built from 14 residues. The CDR3 here is CASSYGQGADEQFF. Here the CDR3 DNA reads TGTGCCAGCAGTTACGGTCAGGGGGCTGATGAGCAGTTCTTC.

The chain recombines TRBV6-6 with TRBJ2-1, with 8 nucleotides matching TRBD2. CDR1 and CDR2 from the germline V gene are MNHNY and SVGAGI (reference sequence). V trimming: 7 bases; J trimming: 2 bases; junction bases outside the gene matches: 7. The CDR3 has 15 residues. In DNA, the CDR3 is TGTGCCAGCAAGGGAGCGGGAGAGGCCTACAATGAGCAGTTCTTC. Its protein is CASKGAGEAYNEQFF.

This chain links TRBV28 with TRBJ1-1, with D maybe TRBD1 (6 bases). In germline, CDR1 is MDHEN, CDR2 SYDVKM. Trimming cost V 6 bases and J 4 bases, with 9 bases left between them. There are 12 residues in the CDR3. The CDR3 DNA sequence: TGTGCCAGCAGGGGAGGGGGCACTGAAGCTTTCTTT. Its protein product is CASRGGGTEAFF. Full variable domain (remainder filled in from reference TRBV28 and TRBJ1-1): DVKVTQSSRYLVKRTGEKVFLECVQDMDHENMFWYRQDPGLGLRLIYFSYDVKMKEKGDIPEGYSVSREKKERFSLILESASTNQTSMYLCASRGGGTEAFFGQGTRLTVV.

The chain links TRBV6-5 to TRBJ1-2, with a weak D call TRBD1 (6 bases). The CDR3 contains 16 residues. Trimming stripped 0 bases from V and 8 bases from J, with 19 bases between. From germline, CDR1 is MNHEY and CDR2 SVGAGI. The CDR3 nucleotides read TGTGCCAGCAGTTACTCCGGAGGCAGGGGTCTTCTCGGCTACACCTTC. The encoded protein is CASSYSGGRGLLGYTF.

The J gene is TRBJ1-1, the V gene TRBV19, with D uncertain. The V gene's germline CDR1 is LNHDA and CDR2 SQIVND (reference sequence). CDR3 length: 14 amino acids. V was shortened by 2 bases and J by 3 bases, with 10 bases between the two germline ends. CDR3 nucleotides: TGTGCCAGTAGTATATGGCTAGCGGACACTGAAGCTTTCTTT. It codes for CASSIWLADTEAFF.

The chain links TRBV10-3 to TRBJ2-5, with D perhaps TRBD1 (6 bases). CDR3 length equals 14 residues. Looked up from germline, CDR1 is ENHRY and CDR2 is SYGVKD. The V end was cut by 10 bases, the J end by 0 bases, with 15 bases between. The CDR3 here is CATHRDQYQETQYF. The CDR3 nucleotides read TGTGCCACCCACAGGGATCAGTACCAAGAGACCCAGTACTTC.

CDR3: CASSGTGLSAGYTF. DNA for the CDR3: TGTGCCAGCAGTGGGACAGGGTTAAGCGCTGGCTACACCTTC. The genes are TRBV6-5 and TRBJ1-2; 9 bases are a match to TRBD1. The CDR3 length is 14 residues. Germline values: CDR1 MNHEY, CDR2 SVGAGI. V gave up 5 bases and J gave up 7 bases; unmatched junction bases: 8.

In this sample, this clone turned up once. V gene TRBV27 combines with J gene TRBJ2-7; TRBD1 aligns across 7 bases. The CDR3 length is 13 residues. Trimming at V came to 6 bases and at J to 3 bases, leaving 5 bases not matched to a gene. CDR1 and CDR2 (germline): MNHEY, SMNVEV (reference sequence). Here the CDR3 DNA reads TGTGCCAGCAGCGGGCCAGGGGGCTACGAGCAGTACTTC. It specifies CASSGPGGYEQYF.

The V gene is TRBV7-2, the J gene TRBJ2-2, with TRBD2 matching 10 bases. Germline values: CDR1 SGHTA, CDR2 FQGNSA. After removal of 1 base from V and 6 bases from J, the junction contained 5 bases not matched to a gene. The CDR3 covers 16 residues. The CDR3: CASSLGILAGSGELFF. The CDR3 DNA sequence: TGTGCCAGCAGCTTAGGTATACTAGCGGGATCCGGGGAGCTGTTTTTT.

J is TRBJ2-7 and V is TRBV11-3; 8 bases are a match to TRBD1. Germline lookup yields CDR1 SGHNT and CDR2 YENEEA. This CDR3 has 17 amino acids. Losses at the gene ends were 4 bases for V and 0 bases for J; bases not matched to a gene: 11. The CDR3 is CASSSSYRGSSSYEQYF. CDR3 DNA: TGTGCCAGCAGCTCTTCTTACAGGGGGTCGAGCTCCTACGAGCAGTACTTC. The variable domain in full, completed from reference TRBV11-3 and TRBJ2-7, reads EAGVVQSPRYKIIEKKQPVAFWCNPISGHNTLYWYLQNLGQGPELLIRYENEEAVDDSQLPKDRFSAERLKGVDSTLKIQPAELGDSAVYLCASSSSYRGSSSYEQYFGPGTRLTVT.

The CDR3 DNA sequence: TGTGCCTGGGAATCCGGGACTAGCGGCTACAATGAGCAGTTCTTC. This codes for CAWESGTSGYNEQFF. The chain is built from TRBV30 and TRBJ2-1; 11 bases map to TRBD2. The CDR3 is 15 amino acids. CDR1 GTSNPN and CDR2 SVGIG come from the germline V gene (reference sequence). Trimming removed 5 bases from V and 3 bases from J; junction bases left unmatched: 6.

The chain uses TRBV5-6 and TRBJ2-5, with D possibly being TRBD2 (5 bases). The end of the DNA fits TRBJ2-7 better, so the J call may be wrong. Germline loops: CDR1 SGHDT, CDR2 YYEEEE. This CDR3 is 13 amino acids long. CDR3 sequence reads: CASSLAGVLEQYF. The CDR3 DNA sequence: TGTGCCAGCAGCTTGGCCGGGGTCCTCGAGCAGTACTTC.

The chain couples TRBV5-1 to TRBJ2-3; perhaps TRBD2 as D (5 bases). V was shortened by 4 bases and J by 2 bases, with 14 bases between the two germline ends. Germline CDR1 is SGHRS and CDR2 is YFSETQ. The CDR3 extends over 15 amino acids. In nucleotides, the CDR3 is TGCGCCAGCAGCGGCGAGGGCAGAAACACAGATACGCAGTATTTT. This encodes CASSGEGRNTDTQYF.

V usage is TRBV6-5 and J usage is TRBJ1-4; no reliable D call. V shed 4 bases and J shed 4 bases, with 10 bases lying between them. CDR3 length equals 14 residues. In germline, CDR1 is MNHEY, CDR2 SVGAGI. As DNA, the CDR3 is TGTGCCAGCAGTTTCAGGCAGGTTAATGAAAAACTGTTTTTT. Its translation is CASSFRQVNEKLFF.

This clone was recorded many times. V usage is TRBV28 and J usage is TRBJ2-7, with D maybe TRBD2 (6 bases). This CDR3 contains 11 residues. In germline, CDR1 is MDHEN, CDR2 SYDVKM. Trimming removed 6 bases at V and 12 bases at J, with 15 bases between. CDR3 loop: CASSLDYRPYF. CDR3 nucleotides: TGTGCCAGCAGCTTGGACTATCGGCCGTACTTC.

This chain links TRBV2 with TRBJ1-1; D is perhaps TRBD1 (5 bases). Germline CDR1 SNHLY, CDR2 FYNNEI. The CDR3 covers 14 residues. The V gene lost 5 bases and the J gene lost 3 bases, with 13 bases spanning the gap. CDR3 sequence reads: CASSSDSYYTEAFF. The CDR3 nucleotides read TGTGCCAGCAGTTCCGACAGCTACTACACTGAAGCTTTCTTT.

J is TRBJ1-5 and V is TRBV5-1; unclear D gene. The CDR3 runs 15 residues. The V end was cut by 1 base, the J end by 5 bases, with 13 bases between. CDR1 is SGHRS, CDR2 YFSETQ, per germline. CDR3 sequence reads: CASSLSRGLDQPQHF. CDR3 DNA sequence: TGCGCCAGCAGCTTGTCTCGGGGTCTTGATCAGCCCCAGCATTTT.

A few counts support this clone. V usage is TRBV5-1 and J usage is TRBJ2-7; 7 bases are shared with TRBD1. The germline gives CDR1 SGHRS, CDR2 YFSETQ. The junction had 1 base not matched to a gene; V was cut back by 4 bases and J by 6 bases. This CDR3 is built from 11 residues. This CDR3 reads CASSDRVEQYF. The CDR3 DNA reads TGCGCCAGCAGCGACAGGGTCGAGCAGTACTTC.

This chain uses TRBV9 with TRBJ1-1, with no clear D. Per the germline V gene, CDR1 is SGDLS and CDR2 is YYNGEE. The CDR3 contains 13 residues. V was cut by 3 bases and J by 5 bases, with 11 bases left in between. The CDR3 DNA reads TGTGCCAGCAGCGGAACCAGAGGGACTGAAGCTTTCTTT. Residues: CASSGTRGTEAFF.

The V gene is TRBV5-6, the J gene TRBJ2-4, with D maybe TRBD1 (5 bases). The ends were cut back, 4 bases at V and 8 bases at J, with 10 bases in the middle. Germline CDR1 reads SGHDT; CDR2 reads YYEEEE. The CDR3 runs 12 residues. CDR3 DNA sequence: TGTGCCAGCAGCCGACAGATTGACATTCAGTACTTC. Translation: CASSRQIDIQYF.

This chain links TRBV7-9 with TRBJ2-7; D is possibly TRBD1 (5 bases). V lost 5 bases and J 7 bases, leaving 18 bases between the germline ends. The CDR3 runs to 14 residues. From germline, CDR1 is SEHNR and CDR2 FQNEAQ (reference sequence). The CDR3 is CASSPRVRMFEQYF. CDR3 nucleotides: TGTGCCAGCAGCCCCAGGGTTAGAATGTTTGAGCAGTACTTC.

The chain has TRBV4-3 and TRBJ1-1, with unresolved D. V shed 1 base and J shed 1 base, with 10 bases lying between them. Germline V lookup: CDR1 LGHNA, CDR2 YSLEER. The CDR3 consists of 15 residues. CDR3 DNA sequence: TGCGCCAGCAGCCAAGGAACACAGTCGAACACTGAAGCTTTCTTT. Translation: CASSQGTQSNTEAFF.

This clone was picked up a small number of times. The chain joins TRBV4-2 to TRBJ1-2; TRBD1 matches at 9 bases. The CDR3 spans 19 residues. Per the germline V gene, CDR1 is LGHNA and CDR2 is YNFKEQ. The ends lost 0 bases at V and 3 bases at J; junction bases unmatched: 14. As DNA, the CDR3 is TGTGCCAGCAGCCAAGATTCCTTGGGACAGGGATTAAGTGACTATGGCTACACCTTC. Amino acids: CASSQDSLGQGLSDYGYTF.